The next 21 T cell receptor beta chains were all read from a single sample in a study of blood T cell repertoires in COVID-19. The assay was immunoSEQ multiplex PCR, and TCRdb's table has in-frame clones only and misses some. Here the sample spans over 200,000 clones, roughly 90% being singletons. Sequencing was carried out using PBMCs or T cells enriched from blood (not recorded which). Every receptor here comes from a man aged 25 to 40 who had been exposed to COVID-19.

This rearrangement joins TRBV7-3 to TRBJ2-3; D unclear. This CDR3 contains 13 residues. Trimming left V 4 bases short and J 0 bases short, with 5 bases between. From germline, CDR1 is SGHTA and CDR2 FQGTGA. DNA of the CDR3: TGTGCCAGCAGCTCCCTCAGCACAGATACGCAGTATTTT. Its protein is CASSSLSTDTQYF.

The chain employs TRBV6-5 and TRBJ1-5; no firm D call. V lost 7 bases and J lost 4, with 14 bases in between. Germline V gene lookup returns CDR1 MNHEY and CDR2 SVGAGI. The CDR3 length is 14 residues. The CDR3 DNA reads TGTGCCAGCATGACCTTCGGGGAAAATCAGCCCCAGCATTTT. It codes for CASMTFGENQPQHF.

The chain joins TRBV7-6 to TRBJ2-1, with 12 bases fitting TRBD2. The germline V gene encodes CDR1 SGHVS and CDR2 FNYEAQ. Trimming took 4 bases from V and 8 from J; bases not matched to a gene: 9. The CDR3 has 16 amino acids. CDR3 protein: CASSSHLAGGLDEQFF. For the CDR3, the DNA is TGTGCCAGCAGCTCACACCTAGCGGGGGGGCTTGATGAGCAGTTCTTC.

The genes are TRBV30 and TRBJ1-1; D may be TRBD1 (5 bases). The V and J ends lost 0 bases and 3 bases respectively, with 8 bases between them. This CDR3 comprises 13 residues. Per germline, CDR1 GTSNPN and CDR2 SVGIG (reference sequence). CDR3 nucleotides: TGTGCCTGGAGTGTTTCGGGGGACACTGAAGCTTTCTTT. It is translated as CAWSVSGDTEAFF.

This chain links TRBV5-6 with TRBJ1-4; 9 bases fit TRBD1. After removal of 4 bases from V and 5 bases from J, the junction contained 6 bases not matched to a gene. The CDR3 is 15 amino acids. CDR1 and CDR2 from the germline V gene are SGHDT and YYEEEE. The CDR3 DNA is TGTGCCAGCAGCGCCGCCGGGACAGGGAATGAAAAACTGTTTTTT. Translating gives CASSAAGTGNEKLFF.

The chain carries TRBV7-2 and TRBJ1-1, with D perhaps TRBD1 (5 bases). This CDR3 comprises 15 residues. The germline V and J ends were trimmed by 5 bases and 1 base, with 14 bases remaining between them. Germline CDR1 SGHTA, CDR2 FQGNSA. The CDR3 DNA reads TGTGCCAGCAGCCCTCGGGGGGATACGAACACTGAAGCTTTCTTT. It translates to CASSPRGDTNTEAFF.

The chain uses TRBV14 and TRBJ2-7, with D perhaps matching TRBD2 (6 bases). Trimming took off 3 bases at V and 1 base at J, with 13 bases between the two ends. The germline V gene encodes CDR1 SGHDN and CDR2 FVKESK. There are 15 residues in the CDR3. DNA of the CDR3: TGTGCCAGCAGCCATGGACACGGGAGATCCTACGAGCAGTACTTC. This translates into CASSHGHGRSYEQYF.

The rearrangement uses TRBV4-1 and TRBJ2-3, with a weak D call TRBD2 (7 bases). Per germline, CDR1 MGHRA and CDR2 YSYEKL. The CDR3 runs 15 residues. The V end was cut by 0 bases, the J end by 5 bases, with 12 bases between. The CDR3: CASSQDRGAGDTQYF. CDR3 in DNA: TGCGCCAGCAGCCAAGACCGGGGGGCCGGAGATACGCAGTATTTT.

The genes are TRBV19 and TRBJ1-5; 8 positions match TRBD1. Trimming removed 9 bases from V and 1 base from J; junction bases left unmatched: 5. Per germline, CDR1 LNHDA and CDR2 SQIVND (reference sequence). The CDR3 spans 14 residues. The CDR3 is CASEDRASNQPQHF. The DNA for the CDR3 is TGTGCCAGCGAGGACAGGGCAAGCAATCAGCCCCAGCATTTT.

J is TRBJ2-5 and V is TRBV5-8; 7 bases are shared with TRBD1. CDR1 and CDR2 from the germline V gene are SGHTS and YDEGEE. This CDR3 is built from 15 residues. Trimming at V came to 0 bases and at J to 3 bases, leaving 5 bases not matched to a gene. CDR3 region: CASSLGSGTEETQYF. The CDR3 DNA follows: TGTGCCAGCAGCTTGGGGTCCGGGACAGAAGAGACCCAGTACTTC.

This rearrangement joins TRBV7-3 to TRBJ1-2; 7 nucleotides line up with TRBD1. V lost 4 bases, J lost 5 bases, and 4 bases stayed unmatched. The CDR3 contains 13 residues. CDR1 is SGHTA, CDR2 FQGTGA, per germline. The CDR3 region has the DNA TGTGCCAGCAGCTCGACGACAGGGTATGGCTACACCTTC. Amino acid sequence: CASSSTTGYGYTF. The full variable domain, rest sourced from reference TRBV7-3 and TRBJ1-2, is GAGVSQTPSNKVTEKGKYVELRCDPISGHTALYWYRQSLGQGPEFLIYFQGTGAADDSGLPNDRFFAVRPEGSVSTLKIQRTERGDSAVYLCASSSTTGYGYTFGSGTRLTVV.

This chain links TRBV7-9 with TRBJ2-4, with a possible D match to TRBD1 (5 bases). Trimming stripped 5 bases from V and 0 bases from J, with 14 bases between. The germline gives CDR1 SEHNR, CDR2 FQNEAQ (reference sequence). The CDR3 is 16 residues long. In DNA, the CDR3 is TGTGCCAGCAGCCCCCAAGGGGATTTAGCCAAAAACATTCAGTACTTC. Protein: CASSPQGDLAKNIQYF.

The chain uses TRBV6-2 or TRBV6-3 and TRBJ1-2; D perhaps matches TRBD1 (5 bases). V was shortened by 6 bases and J by 4 bases, with 18 bases between the two germline ends. The V gene's germline CDR1 is MNHEY and CDR2 SVGEGT. CDR3 length: 15 amino acids. CDR3 amino acids: CASSRADTESYGYTF. CDR3 DNA: TGTGCCAGCAGCCGGGCGGACACCGAATCCTATGGCTACACCTTC.

The chain carries TRBV4-1 and TRBJ2-3; no clear D. V lost 3 bases, J lost 7 bases, and 11 bases lay in between. Germline V gene lookup returns CDR1 MGHRA and CDR2 YSYEKL. CDR3 length: 13 amino acids. CDR3 DNA sequence: TGCGCCAGCAGCCAGGAAGGAGTAAATACGCAGTATTTT. Translated: CASSQEGVNTQYF.

This clone was recorded once. This rearrangement joins TRBV6-1 to TRBJ1-2, with a tentative D call TRBD1 (6 bases). The CDR3 spans 15 residues. The germline V gene has CDR1 MNHNS and CDR2 SASEGT. Trimming pared 3 bases from V and 2 bases from J, leaving 13 bases between. The DNA for the CDR3 is TGTGCCAGCAGTGAGTTAAGGACAGCGAACTATGGCTACACCTTC. It is translated as CASSELRTANYGYTF.

J is TRBJ1-3 and V is TRBV18; D is possibly TRBD1 (5 bases). Looked up from germline, CDR1 is KGHSH and CDR2 is LQKENI. The CDR3 runs 17 residues. V dropped 0 bases and J dropped 0 bases, with 12 bases sitting between them. The CDR3 DNA is TGTGCCAGCTCACCACCGGGCGGGGCGATCTCTGGAAACACCATATATTTT. This codes for CASSPPGGAISGNTIYF.

The CDR3 region has the DNA TGTGCCAGCAGCCAAGATCCGTACGGGGAGCTAAATGAAAAACTGTTTTTT. Residues: CASSQDPYGELNEKLFF. This chain connects TRBV3-1 (or the pseudogene TRBV3-2) to TRBJ1-4; unclear D gene. The CDR3 has 17 amino acids. Per germline, CDR1 LGHDT and CDR2 YNNKEL (reference sequence). The germline V and J ends were trimmed by 0 bases and 5 bases, with 16 bases remaining between them.

The chain is built from TRBV6-5 and TRBJ1-5, with D possibly TRBD1 on 6 matching bases. Germline loops: CDR1 MNHEY, CDR2 SVGAGI. This CDR3 has 15 amino acids. Trimming shortened V by 8 bases and J by 3 bases, and 17 bases separated the two germline ends. CDR3 nucleotides: TGTGCCAGCGCCCGATCGGACAGTTACAATCAGCCCCAGCATTTT. Translated, it gives CASARSDSYNQPQHF.

The chain couples TRBV6-4 to TRBJ1-2; 7 positions match TRBD1. The V gene's germline CDR1 is MRHNA and CDR2 SNTAGT. This CDR3 has 15 amino acids. V lost 6 bases to trimming and J lost 1 base; unmatched junction nucleotides: 8. This CDR3 reads CASRGYTGDNYGYTF. The CDR3 DNA is TGTGCCAGCAGAGGATATACAGGGGATAACTATGGCTACACCTTC.

CDR3 sequence: CASSISRYTEAFF. The CDR3 nucleotides read TGTGCCAGTAGTATAAGCAGGTACACTGAAGCTTTCTTT. V and J are TRBV19 and TRBJ1-1, with D uncertain. Germline lookup yields CDR1 LNHDA and CDR2 SQIVND (reference sequence). Trimming pared 2 bases from V and 3 bases from J, leaving 7 bases between. The CDR3 covers 13 residues.

The chain joins TRBV13 to TRBJ1-1; D possibly corresponds to TRBD1 (5 bases). V lost 7 bases and J 0 bases, leaving 15 bases between the germline ends. The CDR3 loop spans 15 amino acids. CDR1 is PRHDT and CDR2 is FYEKMQ in the germline V gene (reference sequence). CDR3 coding DNA: TGTGCCAGCACCCCCGCGGAGGGGTTGAACACTGAAGCTTTCTTT. Its protein is CASTPAEGLNTEAFF.